The following is a TCR beta chain sequence with its context. Its antigen remains unknown. Trimming took 4 bases from V and 2 from J; bases not matched to a gene: 5. The CDR3 runs to 14 residues. Per the germline V gene, CDR1 is SGHRS and CDR2 is YFSETQ. A multiplex PCR was run with 60 Vbeta primers and 13 Jbeta primers. Libraries were prepared by immunoSEQ multiplex PCR; TCRdb keeps only in-frame clonotypes and omits some of them. This table holds under 150,000 clones, 82% found once. These data originate in a study of cytomegalovirus exposure and HLA in healthy donors. The study's findings and limits: In a later analysis, compared with equally common non-associated chains, HLA-associated beta chains were more expanded. Later work found most CMV-associated TCR beta chains apparently HLA-restricted. Listed as cytomegalovirus-associated were roughly 180 TCR beta chains.

As for the donors, each was a healthy bone marrow donor. The specimen sequenced was PBMCs. V is TRBV5-1 and J is TRBJ2-5; TRBD1 agrees at 7 bases. This TCR was sampled from a male donor in good health and CMV-seronegative. The DNA of the CDR3 is TGCGCCAGCAGCCCGGGACAGCAACAAGAGACCCAGTACTTC. Its protein is CASSPGQQQETQYF.